This TCR beta chain is drawn from a study of CD8 T cells in Susac syndrome. The trim removed 3 bases at V and 0 bases at J, leaving 6 bases unmatched. Per the germline V gene, CDR1 is SGHRS and CDR2 is YFSETQ. There are 15 residues in the CDR3. Random hexamers primed reverse transcription of about 0.5 to 1 ug RNA. TCRdb re-derived calls from the immunoSEQ multiplex PCR reads in MiXCR, one entry per CDR3 protein. The data contain 300,000 or so distinct CDR3 sequences, about 90% of them singletons. The source of this sequence is a human donor with multiple sclerosis. The chain couples TRBV5-1 to TRBJ2-7; TRBD1 agrees at 7 bases. The material sequenced was CD4+ T cells from PBMCs. The CDR3 nucleotides are TGCGCCAGCAGCTCGACAGGGATAAACTCCTACGAGCAGTACTTC. Translation gives CASSSTGINSYEQYF.